This is a list of T cell receptor beta chains from one sample in a study of Ad26.COV2.S vaccination and SARS-CoV-2 variants. TCRdb keeps only in-frame clones here, not all; method: immunoSEQ multiplex PCR. The table has some 320,000 clones, 86% seen once. The source material was peripheral blood, sampled in a trial of Ad26.COV2.S vaccine versus placebo. The source of these receptors is a person aged 18 to 65 who received the Ad26.COV2.S COVID-19 vaccine or a placebo. The CDR3 runs from the conserved cysteine through the conserved F or W. Fields, in order: J gene, V gene, CDR3 protein.

TRBJ1-2 TRBV29-1 CSVERTGLGYTF
TRBJ2-3 TRBV5-6 CASSRRATGGTDTQYF
TRBJ1-2 TRBV25-1 CASSGTGQGRVRDGYTF
TRBJ2-5 TRBV19 CASSWSGGPIYF
TRBJ1-1 TRBV9 CASSPHPTGDTEAFF
TRBJ2-6 TRBV12-3/TRBV12-4 CASRTSGANVLTF
TRBJ2-5 TRBV7-2 CASSSPPGQARGETQYF
TRBJ2-7 TRBV19 CASTPGQGASNEQYF
TRBJ1-1 TRBV30 CAWDRFQGVGTEAFF
TRBJ2-1 TRBV5-1 CASSGTGNYNEQFF
TRBJ1-2 TRBV5-1 CASSLGQANYGYTF
TRBJ2-7 TRBV11-2 CASSLVMGSYEQYF
TRBJ1-1 TRBV6-2/TRBV6-3 CASSYSSWQEAFF
TRBJ2-1 TRBV9 CASSVAAGPRGDEQFF
TRBJ1-4 TRBV30 CAWSPSRGTEDEKLFF
TRBJ2-7 TRBV5-6 CASSEGQGAVYEQYF
TRBJ1-1 TRBV11-2 CASKRGRDTEAFF
TRBJ2-2 TRBV15 CATSSPEGLNTGELFF
TRBJ1-1 TRBV5-1 CASTDTMGGDTEAFF
TRBJ1-3 TRBV3-1/TRBV3-2 CASSQELPRDNSGNTIYF
TRBJ1-1 TRBV4-3 CASSQDSATEAFF
TRBJ1-2 TRBV27 CASSSRTGLGYTF
TRBJ1-2 TRBV11-2 CASSLGGGRYTF
TRBJ2-7 TRBV4-1 CASSPRLQEGEQYF
TRBJ1-1 TRBV2 CASSVWTGKKTGTNTEAFF
TRBJ1-1 TRBV7-2 CASSFRPNTEAFF
TRBJ2-5 TRBV2 CASSLLAGGYQETQYF
TRBJ2-5 TRBV6-5 CASSYSSGVGGTQYF
TRBJ2-7 TRBV7-2 CASSLGQGATYEQYF
TRBJ2-1 TRBV18 CASSPRLAGGGGDEQFF
TRBJ2-7 TRBV11-2 CASSLGTQWDRELYEQYF
TRBJ1-1 TRBV3-1/TRBV3-2 CASSQEVGAGNTEAFF
TRBJ2-7 TRBV21-1 CASSNYEQYF